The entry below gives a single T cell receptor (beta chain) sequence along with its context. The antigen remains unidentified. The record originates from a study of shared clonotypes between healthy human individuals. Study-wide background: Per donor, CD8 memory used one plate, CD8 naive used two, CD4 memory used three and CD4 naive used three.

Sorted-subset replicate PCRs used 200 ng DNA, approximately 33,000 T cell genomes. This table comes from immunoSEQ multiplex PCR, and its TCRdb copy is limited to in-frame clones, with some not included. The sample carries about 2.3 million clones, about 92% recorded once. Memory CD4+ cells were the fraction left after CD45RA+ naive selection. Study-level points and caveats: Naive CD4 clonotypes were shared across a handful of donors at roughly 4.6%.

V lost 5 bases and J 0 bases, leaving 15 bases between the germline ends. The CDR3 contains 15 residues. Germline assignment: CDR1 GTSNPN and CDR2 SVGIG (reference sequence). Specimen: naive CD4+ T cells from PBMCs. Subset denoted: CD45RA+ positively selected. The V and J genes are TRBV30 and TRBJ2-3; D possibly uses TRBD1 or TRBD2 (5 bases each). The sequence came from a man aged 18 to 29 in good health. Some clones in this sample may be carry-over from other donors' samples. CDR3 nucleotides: TGTGCCTGGCTCCCAAGGGGCGGGAGCACAGATACGCAGTATTTT. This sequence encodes CAWLPRGGSTDTQYF.